Listed here is a single T cell receptor (beta chain). An end of the junction does not agree with germline; a read error may underlie this. This sample is part of a study of blood T cell repertoires in COVID-19. About the study: Italy, Spain and the United States were the sources of the convalescent and acute COVID-19 samples.

The germline CDR1 and CDR2 sequences are SGHKS and YYEKEE (reference sequence). This CDR3 contains 12 residues. Clones were read by immunoSEQ multiplex PCR, and TCRdb kept only the in-frame ones, dropping some. The sample has around 220,000 clones; more than 75% are singletons. This receptor was identified in a man aged 40-50 years with active or convalescent COVID-19. The rearrangement links TRBV5-5 to TRBJ1-1; D unresolved. The sequencing sample was made of peripheral blood. The CDR3, as DNA: TGTGCCAGCAGCATTATGAACATTGAAGCTTTCTTT. Amino acids: CASSIMNIEAFF.